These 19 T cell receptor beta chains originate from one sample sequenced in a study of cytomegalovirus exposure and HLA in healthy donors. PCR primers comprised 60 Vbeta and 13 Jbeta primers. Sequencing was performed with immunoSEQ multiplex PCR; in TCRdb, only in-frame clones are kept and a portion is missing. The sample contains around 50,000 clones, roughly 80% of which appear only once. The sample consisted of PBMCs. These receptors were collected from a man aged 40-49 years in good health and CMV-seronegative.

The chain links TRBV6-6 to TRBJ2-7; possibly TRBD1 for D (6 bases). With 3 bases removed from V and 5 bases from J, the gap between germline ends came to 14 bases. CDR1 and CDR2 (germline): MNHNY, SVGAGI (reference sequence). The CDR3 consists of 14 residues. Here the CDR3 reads CASSYSQGNHEQYV. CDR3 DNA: TGTGCCAGCAGTTATTCGCAGGGGAACCACGAGCAGTACGTC.

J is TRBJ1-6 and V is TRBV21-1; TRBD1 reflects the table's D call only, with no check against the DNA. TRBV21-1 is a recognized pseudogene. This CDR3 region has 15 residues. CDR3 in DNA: TGTGCCAGCAGCAAAGGGGACAGGGAGGGATCACCCCTCCACTTT. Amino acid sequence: CASSKGDREGSPLHF.

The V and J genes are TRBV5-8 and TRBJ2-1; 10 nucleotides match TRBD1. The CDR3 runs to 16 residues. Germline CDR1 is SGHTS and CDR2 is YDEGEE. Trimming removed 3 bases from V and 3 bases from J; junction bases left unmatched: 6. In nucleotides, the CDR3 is TGTGCCAGCAGCTGGGGGACAGGGGTTATCTACAATGAGCAGTTCTTC. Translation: CASSWGTGVIYNEQFF.

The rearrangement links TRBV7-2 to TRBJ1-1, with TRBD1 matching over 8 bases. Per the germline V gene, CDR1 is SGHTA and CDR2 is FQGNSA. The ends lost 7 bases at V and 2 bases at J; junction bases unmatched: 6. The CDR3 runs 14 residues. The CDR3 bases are TGTGCCAGCACCCAGGGGGCTGGAAACACTGAAGCTTTCTTT. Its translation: CASTQGAGNTEAFF.

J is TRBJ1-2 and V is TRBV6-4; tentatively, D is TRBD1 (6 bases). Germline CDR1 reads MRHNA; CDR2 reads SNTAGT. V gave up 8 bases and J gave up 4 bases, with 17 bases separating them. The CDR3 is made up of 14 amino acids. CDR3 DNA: TGTGCCAGCGCTCCCCGGGACACTTCCTATGGCTACACCTTC. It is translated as CASAPRDTSYGYTF.

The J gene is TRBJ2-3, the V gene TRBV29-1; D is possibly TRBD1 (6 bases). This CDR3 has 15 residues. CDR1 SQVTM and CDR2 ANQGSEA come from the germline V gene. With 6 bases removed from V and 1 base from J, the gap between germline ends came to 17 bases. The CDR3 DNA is TGCAGCGTGGCTACAGGGAACTCTCGCACAGATACGCAGTATTTT. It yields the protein CSVATGNSRTDTQYF.

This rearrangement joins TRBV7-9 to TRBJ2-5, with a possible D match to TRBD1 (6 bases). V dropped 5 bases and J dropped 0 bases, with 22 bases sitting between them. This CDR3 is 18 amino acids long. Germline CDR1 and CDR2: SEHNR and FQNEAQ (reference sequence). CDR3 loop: CASSTTITGRGYQETQYF. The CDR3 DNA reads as TGTGCCAGCAGCACAACTATTACAGGGAGAGGGTACCAAGAGACCCAGTACTTC.

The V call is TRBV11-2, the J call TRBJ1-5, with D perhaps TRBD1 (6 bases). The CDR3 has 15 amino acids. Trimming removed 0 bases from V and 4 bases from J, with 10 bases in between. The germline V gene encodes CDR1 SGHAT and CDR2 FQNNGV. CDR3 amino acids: CASSLDGQGNQPQHF. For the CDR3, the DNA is TGTGCCAGCAGCTTAGATGGGCAGGGGAATCAGCCCCAGCATTTT.

Here the CDR3 DNA reads TGCGCCAGCAGCGAGGCCCTCATCGGACAGAATTCACCCCTCCACTTT. It is translated as CASSEALIGQNSPLHF. V and J are TRBV5-1 and TRBJ1-6; perhaps TRBD1 as D (6 bases). Deletions cut 4 bases from V and 7 bases from J, with 18 bases between. Germline CDR1 is SGHRS and CDR2 is YFSETQ. This CDR3 is built from 16 residues.

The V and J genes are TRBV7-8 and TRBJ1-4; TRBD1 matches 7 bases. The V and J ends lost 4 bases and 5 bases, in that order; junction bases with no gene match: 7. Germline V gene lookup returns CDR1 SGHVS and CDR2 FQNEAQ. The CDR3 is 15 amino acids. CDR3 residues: CASSSRDRKNEKLFF. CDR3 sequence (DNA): TGTGCCAGCAGCTCCCGGGACAGAAAGAATGAAAAACTGTTTTTT.

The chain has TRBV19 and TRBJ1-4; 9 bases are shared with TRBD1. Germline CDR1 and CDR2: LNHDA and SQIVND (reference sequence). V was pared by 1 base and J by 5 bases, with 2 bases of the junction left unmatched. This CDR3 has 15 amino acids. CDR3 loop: CASSIGGTGNEKLFF. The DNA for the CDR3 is TGTGCCAGTAGTATAGGCGGGACAGGGAATGAAAAACTGTTTTTT.

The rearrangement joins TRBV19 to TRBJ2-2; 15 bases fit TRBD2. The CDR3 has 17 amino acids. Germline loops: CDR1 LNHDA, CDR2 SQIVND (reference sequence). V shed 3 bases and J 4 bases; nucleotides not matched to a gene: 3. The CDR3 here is CASSIRTSGGVTGELFF. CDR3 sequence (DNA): TGTGCCAGTAGTATCCGGACTAGCGGGGGGGTCACCGGGGAGCTGTTTTTT.

The CDR3 DNA reads TGTGCCAGCAGCGTAGAGCCATCCCTGGGCCATGGCTACACCTTC. This sequence encodes CASSVEPSLGHGYTF. The chain couples TRBV9 to TRBJ1-2, with unresolved D. The CDR3 runs 15 residues. Trimming stripped 0 bases from V and 6 bases from J, with 15 bases between. Per the germline V gene, CDR1 is SGDLS and CDR2 is YYNGEE.

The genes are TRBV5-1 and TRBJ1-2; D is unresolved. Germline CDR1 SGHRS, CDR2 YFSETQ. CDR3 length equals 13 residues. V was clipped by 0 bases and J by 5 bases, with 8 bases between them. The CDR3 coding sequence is TGCGCCAGCAGCTTGGAAGGGAGATATGGCTACACCTTC. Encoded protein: CASSLEGRYGYTF.

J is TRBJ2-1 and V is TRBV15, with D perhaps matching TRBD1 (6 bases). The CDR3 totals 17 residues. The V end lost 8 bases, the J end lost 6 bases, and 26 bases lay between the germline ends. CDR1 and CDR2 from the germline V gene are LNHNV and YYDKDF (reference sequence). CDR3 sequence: CATAYAASVGRGNEQFF. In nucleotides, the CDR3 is TGTGCCACCGCTTACGCAGCCTCCGTGGGCAGGGGCAATGAGCAGTTCTTC.

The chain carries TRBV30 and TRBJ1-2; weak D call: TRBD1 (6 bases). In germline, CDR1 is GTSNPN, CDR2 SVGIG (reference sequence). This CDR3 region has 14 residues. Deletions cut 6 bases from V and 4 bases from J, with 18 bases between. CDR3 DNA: TGTGCCTGTCTACCTCCGGGACACTTCTATGGCTACACCTTC. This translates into CACLPPGHFYGYTF.

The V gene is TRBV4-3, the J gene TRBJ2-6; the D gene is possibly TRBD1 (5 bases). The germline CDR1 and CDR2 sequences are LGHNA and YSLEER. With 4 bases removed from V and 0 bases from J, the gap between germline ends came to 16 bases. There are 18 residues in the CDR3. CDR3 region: CASSPDSKSSSGANVLTF. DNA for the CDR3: TGCGCCAGCAGCCCTGACAGCAAATCTTCCTCTGGGGCCAACGTCCTGACTTTC.

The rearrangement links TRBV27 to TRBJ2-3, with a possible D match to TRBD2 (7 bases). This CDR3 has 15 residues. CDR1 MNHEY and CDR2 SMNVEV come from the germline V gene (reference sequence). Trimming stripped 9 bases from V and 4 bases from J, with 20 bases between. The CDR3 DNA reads TGTGCCAGTAGTGATAGGGGGGGCGCCGCAGATACGCAGTATTTT. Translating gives CASSDRGGAADTQYF.

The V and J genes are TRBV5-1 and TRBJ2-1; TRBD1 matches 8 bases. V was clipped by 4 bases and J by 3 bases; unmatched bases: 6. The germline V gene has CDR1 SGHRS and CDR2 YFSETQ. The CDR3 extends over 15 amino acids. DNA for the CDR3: TGCGCCAGCAGCCCAGACAGGGGCGACTACAATGAGCAGTTCTTC. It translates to CASSPDRGDYNEQFF.